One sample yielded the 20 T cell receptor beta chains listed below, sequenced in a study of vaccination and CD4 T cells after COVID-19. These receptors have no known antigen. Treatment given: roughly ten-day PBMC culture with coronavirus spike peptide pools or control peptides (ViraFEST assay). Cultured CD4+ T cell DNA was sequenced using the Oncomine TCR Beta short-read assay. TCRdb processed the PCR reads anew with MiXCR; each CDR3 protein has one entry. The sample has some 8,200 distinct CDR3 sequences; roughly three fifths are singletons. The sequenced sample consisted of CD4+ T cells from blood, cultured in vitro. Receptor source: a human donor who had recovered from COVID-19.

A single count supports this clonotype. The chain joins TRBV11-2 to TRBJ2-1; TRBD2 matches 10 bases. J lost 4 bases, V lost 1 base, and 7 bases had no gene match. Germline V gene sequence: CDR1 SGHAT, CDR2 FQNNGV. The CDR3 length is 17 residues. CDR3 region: CASSLAPSGRGYNEQFF. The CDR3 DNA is TGTGCCAGCAGCTTAGCCCCTAGCGGGAGAGGATACAATGAGCAGTTCTTC. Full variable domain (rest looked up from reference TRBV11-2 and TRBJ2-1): EAGVAQSPRYKIIEKRQSVAFWCNPISGHATLYWYQQILGQGPKLLIQFQNNGVVDDSQLPKDRFSAERLKGVDSTLKIQPAKLEDSAVYLCASSLAPSGRGYNEQFFGPGTRLTVL.

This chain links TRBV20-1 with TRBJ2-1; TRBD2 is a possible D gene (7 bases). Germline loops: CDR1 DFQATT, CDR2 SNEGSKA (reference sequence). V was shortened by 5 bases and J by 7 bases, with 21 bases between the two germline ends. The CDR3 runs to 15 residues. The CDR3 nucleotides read TGCAGTGCTTCCCCGAACTCAAGGGGGGGTAATGAGCAGTTCTTC. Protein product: CSASPNSRGGNEQFF.

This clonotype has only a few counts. CDR3: CASSLSVRNYGYTF. The CDR3 DNA reads as TGTGCCAGCAGCTTAAGTGTCAGAAACTATGGCTACACCTTC. J is TRBJ1-2 and V is TRBV7-3; D unclear. The V gene's germline CDR1 is SGHTA and CDR2 FQGTGA. V lost 1 base and J 2 bases, leaving 8 bases between the germline ends. The length of the CDR3 is 14 residues.

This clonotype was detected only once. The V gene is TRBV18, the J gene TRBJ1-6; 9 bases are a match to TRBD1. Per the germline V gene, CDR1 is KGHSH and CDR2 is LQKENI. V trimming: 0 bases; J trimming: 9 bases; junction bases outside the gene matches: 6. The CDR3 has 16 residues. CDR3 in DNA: TGTGCCAGCTCACCACCGACCGGGACAGGGAGTTCACCCCTCCACTTT. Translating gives CASSPPTGTGSSPLHF.

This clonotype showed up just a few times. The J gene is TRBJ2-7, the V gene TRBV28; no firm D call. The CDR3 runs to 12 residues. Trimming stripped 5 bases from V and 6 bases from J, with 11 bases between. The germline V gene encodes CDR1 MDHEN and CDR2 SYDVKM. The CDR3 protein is CASSPLSLEQYF. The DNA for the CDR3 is TGTGCCAGCAGTCCCCTTTCGCTCGAGCAGTACTTC.

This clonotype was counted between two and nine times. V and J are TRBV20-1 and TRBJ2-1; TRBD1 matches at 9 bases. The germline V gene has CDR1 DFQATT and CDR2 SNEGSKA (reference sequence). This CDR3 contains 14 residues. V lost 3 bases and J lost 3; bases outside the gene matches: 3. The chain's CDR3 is CSARGQGHYNEQFF. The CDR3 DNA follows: TGCAGTGCTAGGGGACAGGGCCACTACAATGAGCAGTTCTTC.

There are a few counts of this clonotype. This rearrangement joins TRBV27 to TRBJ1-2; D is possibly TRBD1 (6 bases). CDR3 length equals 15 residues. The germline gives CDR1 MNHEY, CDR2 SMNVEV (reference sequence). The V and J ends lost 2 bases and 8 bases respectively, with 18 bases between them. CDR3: CASSLVGALVGGYTF. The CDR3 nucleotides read TGTGCCAGCAGTTTAGTGGGGGCCCTCGTGGGGGGCTACACCTTC.

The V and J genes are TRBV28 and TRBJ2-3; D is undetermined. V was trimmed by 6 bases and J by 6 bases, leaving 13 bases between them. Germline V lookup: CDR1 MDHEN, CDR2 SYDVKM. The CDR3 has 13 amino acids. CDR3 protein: CASSLTQIDTQYF. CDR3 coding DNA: TGTGCCAGCAGCCTTACCCAGATCGATACGCAGTATTTT.

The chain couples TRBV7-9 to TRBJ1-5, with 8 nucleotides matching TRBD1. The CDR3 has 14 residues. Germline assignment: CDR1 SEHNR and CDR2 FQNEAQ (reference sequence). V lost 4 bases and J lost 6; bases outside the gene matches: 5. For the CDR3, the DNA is TGTGCCAGCAGCTCGGACAGGGAACTTCAGCCCCAGCATTTT. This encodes CASSSDRELQPQHF.

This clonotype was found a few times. CDR3 sequence (DNA): TGTGCCAGCCAAACGAATCCGACAGGTCGAAGAAGCTATGGCTACACCTTC. Translating gives CASQTNPTGRRSYGYTF. The chain joins TRBV2 to TRBJ1-2, with D perhaps TRBD1 (6 bases). The CDR3 sequence is 17 residues long. Between the trimmed V and J ends, which lost 8 bases and 4 bases, there was a span of 26 bases. Germline loops: CDR1 SNHLY, CDR2 FYNNEI.

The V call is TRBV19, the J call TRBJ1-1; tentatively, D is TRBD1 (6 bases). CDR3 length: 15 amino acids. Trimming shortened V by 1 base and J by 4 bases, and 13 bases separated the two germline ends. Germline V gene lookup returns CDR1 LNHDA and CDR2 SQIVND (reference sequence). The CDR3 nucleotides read TGTGCCAGTAGTATAGTCGGGGGGGGCCGCACTGAAGCTTTCTTT. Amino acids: CASSIVGGGRTEAFF.

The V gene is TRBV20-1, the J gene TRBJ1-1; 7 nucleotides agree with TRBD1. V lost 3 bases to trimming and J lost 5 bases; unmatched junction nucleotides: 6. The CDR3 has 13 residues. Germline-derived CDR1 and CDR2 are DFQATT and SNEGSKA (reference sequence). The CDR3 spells CSARGRTGTEAFF. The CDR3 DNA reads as TGCAGTGCTAGGGGCAGGACAGGAACTGAAGCTTTCTTT.

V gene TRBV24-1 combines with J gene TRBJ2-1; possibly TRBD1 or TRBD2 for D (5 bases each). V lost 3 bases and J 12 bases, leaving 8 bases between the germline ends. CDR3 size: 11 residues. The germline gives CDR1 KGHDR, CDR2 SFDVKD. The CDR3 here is CATSDPGRQFF. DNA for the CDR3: TGTGCCACCAGTGATCCGGGGCGGCAGTTCTTC.

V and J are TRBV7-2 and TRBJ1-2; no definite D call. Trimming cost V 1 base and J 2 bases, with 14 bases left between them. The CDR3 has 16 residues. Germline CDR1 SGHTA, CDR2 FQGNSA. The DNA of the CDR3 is TGTGCCAGCAGCTTAGGATGGGAGGGATCGAACTATGGCTACACCTTC. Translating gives CASSLGWEGSNYGYTF.

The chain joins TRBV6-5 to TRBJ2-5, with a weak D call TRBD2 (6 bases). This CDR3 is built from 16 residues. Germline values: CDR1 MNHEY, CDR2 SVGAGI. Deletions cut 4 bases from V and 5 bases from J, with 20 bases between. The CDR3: CASSSSWAGLGETQYF. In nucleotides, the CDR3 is TGTGCCAGCAGTTCTTCATGGGCGGGACTCGGGGAGACCCAGTACTTC.

CDR3 in amino acids: CASSFTGGWNSPLHF. CDR3 nucleotides: TGTGCCAGCAGCTTTACAGGGGGCTGGAATTCACCCCTCCACTTT. The chain links TRBV7-9 to TRBJ1-6; 9 bases agree with TRBD1. This CDR3 is built from 15 residues. Germline CDR1 SEHNR, CDR2 FQNEAQ (reference sequence). Germline trimming cut 3 bases from V and 7 bases from J; bases unmatched to any gene: 4. The full variable domain, its missing parts supplied by reference TRBV7-9 and TRBJ1-6, is DTGVSQNPRHKITKRGQNVTFRCDPISEHNRLYWYRQTLGQGPEFLTYFQNEAQLEKSRLLSDRFSAERPKGSFSTLEIQRTEQGDSAMYLCASSFTGGWNSPLHFGNGTRLTVT.

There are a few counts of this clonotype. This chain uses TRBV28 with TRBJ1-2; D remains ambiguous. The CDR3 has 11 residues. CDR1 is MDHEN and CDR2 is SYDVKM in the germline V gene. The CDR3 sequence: CESTNNYGYTF. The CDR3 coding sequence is TGTGAGTCGACAAATAACTATGGCTACACCTTC.

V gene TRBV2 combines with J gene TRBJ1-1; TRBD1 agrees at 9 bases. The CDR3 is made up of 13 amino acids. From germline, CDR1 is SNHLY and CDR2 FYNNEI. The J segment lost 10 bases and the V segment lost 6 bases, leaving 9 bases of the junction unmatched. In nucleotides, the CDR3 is TGTGCCAGCAGACTCTGGGGACAGGGCGCAGCTTTCTTT. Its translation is CASRLWGQGAAFF.

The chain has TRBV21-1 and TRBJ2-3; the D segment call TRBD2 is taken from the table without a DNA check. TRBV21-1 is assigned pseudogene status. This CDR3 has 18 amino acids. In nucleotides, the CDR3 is TGTGCCAGGACTGGCGGACTAGCGGGAGTTCGTGTCACAGATACGCAGTATTTT. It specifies CARTGGLAGVRVTDTQYF.

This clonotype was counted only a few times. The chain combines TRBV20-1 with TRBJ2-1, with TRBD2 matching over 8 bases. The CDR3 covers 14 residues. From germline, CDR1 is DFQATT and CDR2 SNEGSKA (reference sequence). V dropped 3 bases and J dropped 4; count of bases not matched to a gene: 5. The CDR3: CSASSGGGYNEQFF. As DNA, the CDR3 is TGCAGTGCTAGTTCCGGCGGGGGGTACAATGAGCAGTTCTTC.